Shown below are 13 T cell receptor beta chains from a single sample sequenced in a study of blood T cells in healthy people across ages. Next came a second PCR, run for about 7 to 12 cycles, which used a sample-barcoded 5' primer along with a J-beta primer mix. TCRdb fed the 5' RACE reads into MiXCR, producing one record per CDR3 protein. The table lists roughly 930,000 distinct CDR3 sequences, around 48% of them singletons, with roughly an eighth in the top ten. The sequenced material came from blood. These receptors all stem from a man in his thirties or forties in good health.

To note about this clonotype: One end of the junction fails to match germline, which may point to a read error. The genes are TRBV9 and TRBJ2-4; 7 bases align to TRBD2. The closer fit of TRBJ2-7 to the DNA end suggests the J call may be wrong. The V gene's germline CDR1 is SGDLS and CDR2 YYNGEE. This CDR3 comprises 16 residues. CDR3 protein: CVSPSRRSGGDYEQYF. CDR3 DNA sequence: TGTGTCAGCCCGAGTCGGCGCTCGGGGGGTGATTACGAGCAGTACTTC.

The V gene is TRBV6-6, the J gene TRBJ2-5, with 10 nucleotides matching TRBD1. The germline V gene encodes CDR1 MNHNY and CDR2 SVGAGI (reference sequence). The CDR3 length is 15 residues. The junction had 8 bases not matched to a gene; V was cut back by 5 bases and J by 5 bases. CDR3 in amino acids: CASSNPGTGVETQYF. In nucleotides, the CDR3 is TGTGCCAGCAGTAACCCCGGGACAGGGGTCGAGACCCAGTACTTC.

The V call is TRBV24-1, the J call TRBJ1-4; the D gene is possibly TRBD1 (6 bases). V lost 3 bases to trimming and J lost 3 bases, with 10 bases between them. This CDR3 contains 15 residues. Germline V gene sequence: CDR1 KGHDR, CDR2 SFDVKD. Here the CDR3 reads CATSDGRGPNEKLFF. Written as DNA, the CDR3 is TGTGCCACCAGTGATGGCAGGGGACCTAATGAAAAACTGTTTTTT.

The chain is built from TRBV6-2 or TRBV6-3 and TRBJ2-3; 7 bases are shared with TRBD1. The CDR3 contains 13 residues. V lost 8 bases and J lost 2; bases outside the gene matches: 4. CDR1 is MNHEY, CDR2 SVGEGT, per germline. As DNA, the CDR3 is TGTGCCAGCTCCAGGGGGATCACAGATACGCAGTATTTT. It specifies CASSRGITDTQYF.

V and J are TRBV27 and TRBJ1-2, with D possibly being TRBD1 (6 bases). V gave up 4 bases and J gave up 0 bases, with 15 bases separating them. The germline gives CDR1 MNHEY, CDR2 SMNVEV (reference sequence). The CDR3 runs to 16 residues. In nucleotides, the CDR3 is TGTGCCAGCAGTTCCCAGGGGTTGAATCCTAACTATGGCTACACCTTC. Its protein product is CASSSQGLNPNYGYTF.

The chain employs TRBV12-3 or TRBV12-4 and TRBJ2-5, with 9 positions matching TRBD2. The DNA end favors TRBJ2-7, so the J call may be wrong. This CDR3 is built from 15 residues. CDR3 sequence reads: CASSLVAGDLYEQYF. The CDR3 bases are TGTGCCAGCAGTTTAGTAGCGGGGGACCTCTACGAGCAGTACTTC.

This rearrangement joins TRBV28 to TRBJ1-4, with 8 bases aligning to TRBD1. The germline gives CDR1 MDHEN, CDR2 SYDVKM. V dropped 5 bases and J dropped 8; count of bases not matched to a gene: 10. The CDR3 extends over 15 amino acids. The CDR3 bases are TGTGCCAGCAGTCAATCGGACAGGGTGTACGAAAAACTGTTTTTT. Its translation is CASSQSDRVYEKLFF.

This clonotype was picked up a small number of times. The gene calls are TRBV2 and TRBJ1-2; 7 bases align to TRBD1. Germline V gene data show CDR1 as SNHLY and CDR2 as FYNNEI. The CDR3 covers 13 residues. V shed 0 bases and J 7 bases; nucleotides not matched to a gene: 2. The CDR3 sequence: CASSEAQGGGYTF. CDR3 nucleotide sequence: TGTGCCAGCAGTGAAGCGCAGGGGGGTGGCTACACCTTC.

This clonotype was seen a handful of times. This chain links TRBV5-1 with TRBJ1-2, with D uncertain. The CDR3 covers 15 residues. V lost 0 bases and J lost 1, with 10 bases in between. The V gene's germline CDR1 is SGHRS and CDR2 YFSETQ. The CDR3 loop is CASSLADTFNYGYTF. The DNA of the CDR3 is TGCGCCAGCAGCTTGGCAGATACCTTTAACTATGGCTACACCTTC.

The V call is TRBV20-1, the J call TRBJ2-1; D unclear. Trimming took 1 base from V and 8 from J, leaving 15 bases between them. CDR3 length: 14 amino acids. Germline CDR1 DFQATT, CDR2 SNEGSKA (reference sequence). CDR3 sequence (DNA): TGCAGTGCTAGAGGGTTTGAAGAAGGCCATGAGCAGTTCTTC. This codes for CSARGFEEGHEQFF.

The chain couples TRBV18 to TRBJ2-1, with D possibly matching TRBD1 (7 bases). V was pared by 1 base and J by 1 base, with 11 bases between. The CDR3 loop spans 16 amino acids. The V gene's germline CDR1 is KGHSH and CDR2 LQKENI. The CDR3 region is CASSPLTGRSYNEQFF. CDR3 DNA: TGTGCCAGCTCACCACTGACAGGGAGGTCCTACAATGAGCAGTTCTTC.

CDR3 coding DNA: TGCAGTGCTAGATCCGGGGGAGGAGAAAGCAATCAGCCCCAGCATTTT. Protein: CSARSGGGESNQPQHF. This chain uses TRBV20-1 with TRBJ1-5; maybe TRBD1 (5 bases). CDR3 size: 16 residues. Germline CDR1 DFQATT, CDR2 SNEGSKA (reference sequence). V dropped 2 bases and J dropped 1 base, with 15 bases sitting between them.

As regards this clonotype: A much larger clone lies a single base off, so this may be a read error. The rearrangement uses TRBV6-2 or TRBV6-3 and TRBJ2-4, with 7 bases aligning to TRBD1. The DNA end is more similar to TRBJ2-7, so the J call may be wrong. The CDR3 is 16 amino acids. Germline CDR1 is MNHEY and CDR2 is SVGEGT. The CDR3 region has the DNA TGTGACAGCAGTTACGGGACAGAGAGCAGCTCCTACGAGCAGTACTTC. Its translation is CDSSYGTESSSYEQYF.